This TCR beta chain was recovered during a study of T cell responses to AZD1222 COVID-19 vaccine. General study points: At study baseline, merely roughly 6 AZD1222 recipients were seropositive.

Produced via immunoSEQ multiplex PCR; TCRdb's table is partial and in-frame only. The table includes about 100,000 clones, more than 75% detected once. The CDR3 sequence is 17 residues long. V lost 4 bases, J lost 2 bases, and 9 bases stayed unmatched. Germline V gene data show CDR1 as SGHTS and CDR2 as YDEGEE. The sample holds a few counts of this clone. What it binds is unknown. This clonotype was obtained from an adult in good health. The input for sequencing was peripheral blood, taken on day 0 of AZD1222 vaccination. The J gene is TRBJ2-5, the V gene TRBV5-8; 12 nucleotides line up with TRBD1. The CDR3, as DNA: TGTGCCAGCAGCCAAGGGACAGGGGGCGTAGAGCAAGAGACCCAGTACTTC. It translates to CASSQGTGGVEQETQYF.